This T cell receptor beta chain emerged from a study of identical twins. TCRdb re-derived calls from the 5' RACE reads in MiXCR, one entry per CDR3 protein. In the table there are 600,000 to 700,000 distinct CDR3 sequences, approximately 22% of which are singletons. Per the germline V gene, CDR1 is MNHEY and CDR2 is SVGAGI. Trimming at V came to 2 bases and at J to 10 bases, leaving 5 bases not matched to a gene. The CDR3 sequence is 14 residues long. This clonotype was recorded many times. These data were also reused for a study on T cells expressing NK-cell markers. That study adds: In the group of eight sequenced donors, seven were HCMV-seropositive and one was seronegative.

The rearrangement uses TRBV6-5 and TRBJ2-1, with 10 bases identical to TRBD2. The TCR was taken from a woman aged 18-29 years in good health. The material sequenced was PBMCs. The CDR3 nucleotides are TGTGCCAGCAGTTACGATCTAGCGGGAGTGGAGCAGTTCTTC. It is translated as CASSYDLAGVEQFF.